The 17 T cell receptor beta chains listed next were all sequenced from one sample in a study of OX40 agonist ivuxolimab in advanced cancers. The method was immunoSEQ multiplex PCR; TCRdb's version includes in-frame clones alone and lacks a portion of them. Of 20,000 to 25,000 clones listed, approximately 85% are singletons. Specimen: CD4+ or CD8+ T cells sorted from blood, collected in a trial of the OX40 agonist ivuxolimab. The receptors here all came from an adult with an advanced solid tumor such as melanoma, head and neck, liver or kidney cancer.

CDR3 DNA sequence: TGCGCCAGCAGTTCCCCGGACAGAACCTACGAGCAGTACTTC. Its translation is CASSSPDRTYEQYF. The chain combines TRBV5-1 with TRBJ2-7; possibly TRBD1 for D (6 bases). There are 14 residues in the CDR3. Germline CDR1 SGHRS, CDR2 YFSETQ. V lost 5 bases and J lost 2, with 14 bases in between.

J is TRBJ2-3 and V is TRBV5-1; D might be TRBD1 (6 bases). V was trimmed by 0 bases and J by 2 bases, leaving 7 bases between them. The CDR3 runs 14 residues. Germline loops: CDR1 SGHRS, CDR2 YFSETQ. CDR3 sequence (DNA): TGCGCCAGCAGCTTGGGGACAGACACAGATACGCAGTATTTT. Amino acids: CASSLGTDTDTQYF.

CDR3 sequence reads: CASSGGSATNEKLFF. In DNA form, the CDR3 reads TGCGCCAGCAGCGGGGGGAGTGCAACTAATGAAAAACTGTTTTTT. The rearrangement uses TRBV5-1 and TRBJ1-4; the D gene is possibly TRBD1 (5 bases). This CDR3 contains 15 residues. With 4 bases removed from V and 0 bases from J, the gap between germline ends came to 10 bases. CDR1 and CDR2 (germline): SGHRS, YFSETQ.

CDR3 nucleotides: TGTGCCTGGAGACGATACGAGGGGTTGACAGGGGGCACTGAAGCTTTCTTT. Its translation is CAWRRYEGLTGGTEAFF. V gene TRBV30 combines with J gene TRBJ1-1; TRBD1 aligns across 9 bases. CDR1 and CDR2 (germline): GTSNPN, SVGIG (reference sequence). The length of the CDR3 is 17 residues. The J segment lost 4 bases and the V segment lost 3 bases, leaving 15 bases of the junction unmatched.

The CDR3 reads CASSLDYSYEQYF. The CDR3 coding sequence is TGTGCCAGCAGCTTAGACTACTCCTACGAGCAGTACTTC. V gene TRBV7-2 combines with J gene TRBJ2-7; D ambiguous. V was shortened by 1 base and J by 0 bases, with 4 bases between the two germline ends. CDR1 and CDR2 (germline): SGHTA, FQGNSA. The length of the CDR3 is 13 residues.

The V gene is TRBV5-1, the J gene TRBJ1-1, with unresolved D. Between the trimmed V and J ends, which lost 5 bases and 5 bases, there was a span of 10 bases. This CDR3 is built from 12 residues. Germline V gene sequence: CDR1 SGHRS, CDR2 YFSETQ. DNA for the CDR3: TGCGCCAGCAGTCCGGACCGTACTGAAGCTTTCTTT. This sequence encodes CASSPDRTEAFF.

The chain uses TRBV6-5 and TRBJ2-5; 9 bases line up with TRBD1. The CDR3 totals 15 residues. Germline loops: CDR1 MNHEY, CDR2 SVGAGI. V shed 2 bases, J shed 11 bases, and the junction held 12 bases outside the gene matches. The CDR3 region is CASSYGTGTMDGQYF. Here the CDR3 DNA reads TGTGCCAGCAGTTACGGGACAGGGACCATGGATGGGCAGTACTTC.

The gene calls are TRBV29-1 and TRBJ2-3; 9 bases align to TRBD1. The CDR3 consists of 15 residues. Germline V lookup: CDR1 SQVTM, CDR2 ANQGSEA. The V segment lost 1 base and the J segment 3 bases; nucleotides outside the gene matches: 5. The CDR3 DNA follows: TGCAGCGTTGAAGGGGGACAGGGTATGACAGATACGCAGTATTTT. It translates to CSVEGGQGMTDTQYF.

This chain links TRBV27 with TRBJ2-1, with 7 bases fitting TRBD2. Germline V lookup: CDR1 MNHEY, CDR2 SMNVEV (reference sequence). V was pared by 2 bases and J by 4 bases, with 11 bases of the junction left unmatched. The CDR3 length is 17 residues. CDR3 amino acids: CASSLLLAPGVYNEQFF. In DNA, the CDR3 is TGTGCCAGCAGTTTACTACTAGCGCCCGGGGTTTACAATGAGCAGTTCTTC.

The chain carries TRBV29-1 and TRBJ2-3, with 8 bases fitting TRBD1. V shed 4 bases, J shed 1 base, and the junction held 4 bases outside the gene matches. This CDR3 has 14 amino acids. Germline-derived CDR1 and CDR2 are SQVTM and ANQGSEA. The CDR3 here is CSVAGGAGTDTQYF. CDR3 sequence (DNA): TGCAGCGTTGCAGGGGGCGCGGGCACAGATACGCAGTATTTT.

The chain uses TRBV7-9 and TRBJ2-3; unclear D gene. Trimming removed 1 base from V and 4 bases from J, with 12 bases in between. Germline loops: CDR1 SEHNR, CDR2 FQNEAQ (reference sequence). CDR3 length: 15 residues. CDR3 in DNA: TGTGCCAGCAGCTTAGGTGGGTTCGAGGCAGATACGCAGTATTTT. Amino acids: CASSLGGFEADTQYF.

This chain links TRBV7-9 with TRBJ1-6; TRBD1 aligns across 7 bases. Germline CDR1 is SEHNR and CDR2 is FQNEAQ (reference sequence). The CDR3 has 15 amino acids. J lost 10 bases, V lost 2 bases, and 8 bases had no gene match. The CDR3 loop reads CASSLRQGQGSPLHF. The CDR3 DNA reads TGTGCCAGCAGCTTAAGACAGGGTCAAGGGTCACCCCTCCACTTT.

This chain uses TRBV6-6 with TRBJ2-5; D not resolved. The closer fit of TRBJ2-7 to the DNA end suggests the J call may be wrong. Germline assignment: CDR1 MNHNY and CDR2 SVGAGI (reference sequence). The CDR3 spans 14 residues. Here the CDR3 DNA reads TGTGCCAGCAGTAAAGGTACAGTGAGATACGAGCAGTACTTC. Translation gives CASSKGTVRYEQYF.

The chain is built from TRBV7-2 and TRBJ1-1, with D perhaps matching TRBD1 (6 bases). Germline-derived CDR1 and CDR2 are SGHTA and FQGNSA. V gave up 5 bases and J gave up 2 bases, with 12 bases separating them. This CDR3 has 14 residues. The CDR3 spells CASSQRTENTEAFF. DNA of the CDR3: TGTGCCAGCAGCCAAAGGACAGAAAACACTGAAGCTTTCTTT.

The chain links TRBV5-5 to TRBJ1-1; no clear D. The CDR3 covers 14 residues. Trimming removed 0 bases at V and 1 base at J, with 7 bases between. In germline, CDR1 is SGHKS, CDR2 YYEKEE (reference sequence). CDR3 in amino acids: CASSLEQPNTEAFF. CDR3 sequence (DNA): TGTGCCAGCAGCTTGGAACAGCCGAACACTGAAGCTTTCTTT.

The J gene is TRBJ2-5, the V gene TRBV6-5; D possibly corresponds to TRBD2 (6 bases). Germline V gives CDR1 MNHEY, CDR2 SVGAGI. The V end was cut by 6 bases, the J end by 7 bases, with 15 bases between. This CDR3 spans 13 amino acids. This chain's CDR3 is CASSSTSPRTQYF. CDR3 nucleotides: TGTGCCAGCAGCTCTACTAGCCCCAGGACCCAGTACTTC.

The chain links TRBV7-9 to TRBJ1-1; D is uncertain. CDR3 length equals 11 residues. Trimming pared 1 base from V and 11 bases from J, leaving 8 bases between. CDR1 is SEHNR and CDR2 is FQNEAQ in the germline V gene (reference sequence). CDR3 in DNA: TGTGCCAGCAGCTTAGTCGGTTCGGCTTTCTTT. The encoded protein is CASSLVGSAFF.